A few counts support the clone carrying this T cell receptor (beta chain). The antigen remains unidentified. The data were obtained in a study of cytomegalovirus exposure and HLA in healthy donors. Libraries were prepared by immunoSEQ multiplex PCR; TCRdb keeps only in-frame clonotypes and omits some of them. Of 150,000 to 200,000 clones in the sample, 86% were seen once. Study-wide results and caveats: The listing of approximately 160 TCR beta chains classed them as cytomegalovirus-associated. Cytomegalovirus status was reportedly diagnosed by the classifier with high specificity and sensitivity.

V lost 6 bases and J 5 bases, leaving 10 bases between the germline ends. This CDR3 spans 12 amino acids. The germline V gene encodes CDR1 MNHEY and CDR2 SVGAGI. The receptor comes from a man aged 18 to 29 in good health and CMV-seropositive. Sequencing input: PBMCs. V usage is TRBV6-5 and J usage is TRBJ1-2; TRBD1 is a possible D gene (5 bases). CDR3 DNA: TGTGCCAGCAGCAGGGCCCGTTATGGCTACACCTTC. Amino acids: CASSRARYGYTF.